Detailed here is one T cell receptor beta chain. The antigen remains undetermined. This specimen comes from a study of cytomegalovirus exposure and HLA in healthy donors. Deletions cut 5 bases from V and 6 bases from J, with 15 bases between. The CDR3 length is 14 residues. In germline, CDR1 is KGHSH, CDR2 LQKENI. Regarding the study as a whole: Rare TCR sequences predominated, though certain public TCRs were found in many donors. Cytomegalovirus status was reportedly diagnosed by the classifier with high sensitivity and specificity.

Sequencing was performed with immunoSEQ multiplex PCR; in TCRdb, only in-frame clones are kept and a portion is missing. Counted here are 70,000 or so clones, 90% to 95% occurring once; the ten biggest clones make up about 1.9%. This clonotype originated in a woman aged 18-30 years in good health and CMV-seropositive. Source material: PBMCs. This chain connects TRBV18 to TRBJ2-3, with a possible D match to TRBD1 (6 bases). The CDR3 DNA reads as TGTGCCAGCTCAAACACTCGACAGGAGGATACGCAGTATTTT. Translation gives CASSNTRQEDTQYF.